The source of this T cell receptor beta chain is a study of T cell repertoires in cytomegalovirus infection. On the study more broadly: An indication of both CMV infection and matching HLA type came from public TCR beta signatures.

TCRdb redid the calling of the reads with MiXCR, one entry per CDR3 protein. The table includes approximately 700,000 distinct CDR3 sequences, approximately 34% detected once. As regards this clonotype: What it binds is unknown.

Study-wide points: The ex vivo response showed dominance by HLA-C-restricted CMV-specific TCR beta clonotypes.

This CDR3 has 15 residues. V lost 2 bases to trimming and J lost 7 bases, with 15 bases between them. CDR1 SGHTA and CDR2 FQGNSA come from the germline V gene. The sample comprised PBMCs. The sequence was collected from a human donor in good health (CMV status not recorded). Some clones in this sample may be carry-over from other donors' samples. The V and J genes are TRBV7-2 and TRBJ2-1, with D possibly TRBD1 on 5 matching bases. This chain's CDR3 is CASSLIEQVVNEQFF. In DNA form, the CDR3 reads TGTGCCAGCAGCTTAATTGAACAGGTCGTGAATGAGCAGTTCTTC.